These 30 T cell receptor beta chains were all obtained from the same sample, sequenced in a study of blood T cell repertoires in COVID-19. Only in-frame clones appear in the TCRdb table, and some are missing; sequencing was by immunoSEQ multiplex PCR. Of some 100,000 clones in the sample, about four fifths are singletons; the top ten hold around 7.3%. Sequences were obtained from peripheral blood. The receptors shown here come from a man in his fifties with active or convalescent COVID-19.

The chain employs TRBV18 and TRBJ1-4; D remains ambiguous. Germline V gene sequence: CDR1 KGHSH, CDR2 LQKENI. The CDR3 consists of 12 residues. Trimming removed 2 bases from V and 11 bases from J, with 9 bases in between. The CDR3 region is CASSPGENKLFF. The CDR3 nucleotides read TGTGCCAGCTCACCAGGGGAGAATAAACTGTTTTTT.

The rearrangement uses TRBV3-1 (or the pseudogene TRBV3-2) and TRBJ2-3, with D maybe TRBD1 (6 bases). Germline V gives CDR1 LGHDT, CDR2 YNNKEL (reference sequence). Trimming took 3 bases from V and 2 from J, leaving 9 bases between them. The CDR3 sequence is 14 residues long. CDR3 sequence reads: CASSQDSLTDTQYF. In nucleotides, the CDR3 is TGTGCCAGCAGCCAGGACAGCCTCACAGATACGCAGTATTTT.

The CDR3 protein is CAISESAGGEQYV. In nucleotides, the CDR3 is TGTGCCATCAGTGAGTCGGCGGGTGGCGAGCAGTACGTC. J is TRBJ2-7 and V is TRBV10-3; D may be TRBD2 (5 bases). Germline CDR1 and CDR2: ENHRY and SYGVKD. V was shortened by 0 bases and J by 6 bases, with 9 bases between the two germline ends. CDR3 length: 13 residues.

This rearrangement joins TRBV5-4 to TRBJ2-3, with D possibly TRBD2 on 6 matching bases. V lost 4 bases and J 9 bases, leaving 15 bases between the germline ends. Germline V lookup: CDR1 SGHNT, CDR2 YYREEE (reference sequence). The CDR3 sequence is 13 residues long. The CDR3 DNA sequence: TGTGCCAGCAGCCGTTTGGGGGGAAGCACGCAGTATTTT. It is translated as CASSRLGGSTQYF.

This chain connects TRBV12-3 or TRBV12-4 to TRBJ1-6, with a possible D match to TRBD1 (5 bases). The CDR3 has 13 residues. V was trimmed by 3 bases and J by 9 bases, leaving 9 bases between them. The chain's CDR3 is CASSFGQGSPLHF. CDR3 in DNA: TGTGCCAGCAGTTTTGGGCAGGGTTCACCCCTCCACTTT.

The gene calls are TRBV9 and TRBJ1-1; D unresolved. Trimming shortened V by 0 bases and J by 5 bases, and 5 bases separated the two germline ends. There are 12 residues in the CDR3. Germline V gene data show CDR1 as SGDLS and CDR2 as YYNGEE. CDR3 loop: CASSVGGTEAFF. The CDR3 DNA follows: TGTGCCAGCAGCGTAGGAGGTACTGAAGCTTTCTTT.

This clone was picked up one time. The chain is built from TRBV11-2 and TRBJ1-2; D call uncertain. Trimming removed 5 bases at V and 0 bases at J, with 10 bases between. The CDR3 spans 14 residues. Germline CDR1 and CDR2: SGHAT and FQNNGV. CDR3 region: CASSSGPTNYGYTF. The CDR3 DNA reads as TGTGCCAGCAGCAGCGGGCCGACTAACTATGGCTACACCTTC.

The rearrangement links TRBV2 to TRBJ2-7; D possibly corresponds to TRBD2 (7 bases). This CDR3 comprises 16 residues. The germline V gene has CDR1 SNHLY and CDR2 FYNNEI. The V and J ends lost 0 bases and 0 bases respectively, with 12 bases between them. For the CDR3, the DNA is TGTGCCAGCAGTGAAGCAGGGGGGGGCCGCTCCTACGAGCAGTACGTC. Translated, it gives CASSEAGGGRSYEQYV.

This rearrangement joins TRBV18 to TRBJ2-2, with 7 bases that match TRBD1. CDR3 length equals 16 residues. CDR1 KGHSH and CDR2 LQKENI come from the germline V gene. The trim removed 0 bases at V and 1 base at J, leaving 2 bases unmatched. CDR3 amino acids: CASSPPDRVNTGELFF. The CDR3 bases are TGTGCCAGCTCACCACCCGACAGGGTGAACACCGGGGAGCTGTTTTTT.

The rearrangement uses TRBV2 and TRBJ1-3; maybe TRBD1 (6 bases). The V gene lost 7 bases and the J gene lost 3 bases, with 16 bases spanning the gap. Germline V gene sequence: CDR1 SNHLY, CDR2 FYNNEI. The CDR3 consists of 15 residues. CDR3 sequence (DNA): TGTGCCAGCACCCCCCAAGGGGGGGTTGGAAACACCATATATTTT. Encoded protein: CASTPQGGVGNTIYF.

The chain carries TRBV28 and TRBJ2-1, with 10 bases matching TRBD2. The germline V gene encodes CDR1 MDHEN and CDR2 SYDVKM. The V gene end was trimmed by 7 bases and the J gene end by 0 bases; junction bases not matched to a gene: 9. CDR3 length: 17 residues. The CDR3 DNA follows: TGTGCCAGCATCGCTAGCGGGGGATCCGGCTCCTACAATGAGCAGTTCTTC. Translation gives CASIASGGSGSYNEQFF.

This chain connects TRBV5-1 to TRBJ1-3, with D unresolved. V lost 4 bases to trimming and J lost 2 bases, with 7 bases between them. There are 13 residues in the CDR3. The V gene's germline CDR1 is SGHRS and CDR2 YFSETQ. The CDR3 sequence is CASSPLTGNTIYF. The DNA for the CDR3 is TGCGCCAGCAGCCCCTTAACTGGAAACACCATATATTTT.

This clone appeared a few times. The chain joins TRBV11-2 to TRBJ2-1; D is possibly TRBD1 (5 bases). CDR3 length: 15 residues. V was clipped by 4 bases and J by 5 bases, with 15 bases between them. The germline V gene encodes CDR1 SGHAT and CDR2 FQNNGV. The CDR3, as DNA: TGTGCCAGCAGCTCCCCTCGTCGGACAAACAATGAGCAGTTCTTC. Residues: CASSSPRRTNNEQFF.

The chain combines TRBV7-8 with TRBJ2-3, with a weak D call TRBD1 (6 bases). The CDR3 is 12 amino acids. Trimming took off 5 bases at V and 11 bases at J, with 14 bases between the two ends. Germline V gene sequence: CDR1 SGHVS, CDR2 FQNEAQ. The CDR3 nucleotides read TGTGCCAGCAGCCTGGAAGGGGGTAAGCAGTATTTT. It translates to CASSLEGGKQYF.

V gene TRBV6-5 combines with J gene TRBJ2-2; 7 positions agree with TRBD1. This CDR3 is built from 15 residues. Trimming at V came to 5 bases and at J to 2 bases, leaving 5 bases not matched to a gene. CDR1 is MNHEY and CDR2 is SVGAGI in the germline V gene. This CDR3 reads CASSRGTVNTGELFF. CDR3 nucleotides: TGTGCCAGCAGTCGTGGGACAGTTAACACCGGGGAGCTGTTTTTT.

The CDR3 is CASSFLAGGTDTQYF. The CDR3 bases are TGTGCCAGCAGTTTTTTAGCGGGGGGGACAGATACGCAGTATTTT. V usage is TRBV25-1 and J usage is TRBJ2-3; TRBD2 aligns across 11 bases. This CDR3 contains 15 residues. With 5 bases clipped from V and 3 bases from J, the junction kept 4 bases outside the gene matches. Germline CDR1 is MGHDK and CDR2 is SYGVNS.

The V and J genes are TRBV19 and TRBJ2-7; TRBD1 agrees at 10 bases. The CDR3 runs to 16 residues. The V segment lost 7 bases and the J segment 6 bases; nucleotides outside the gene matches: 15. Germline assignment: CDR1 LNHDA and CDR2 SQIVND (reference sequence). The CDR3 is CASTATPGTGAPEQYF. The CDR3 region has the DNA TGTGCCAGTACCGCTACCCCTGGGACAGGGGCCCCCGAGCAGTACTTC.

The rearrangement uses TRBV2 and TRBJ1-6; TRBD1 is a possible D gene (6 bases). Trimming stripped 7 bases from V and 11 bases from J, with 9 bases between. The CDR3 consists of 11 residues. The germline CDR1 and CDR2 sequences are SNHLY and FYNNEI. CDR3 sequence: CASNTGTPLHF. Written as DNA, the CDR3 is TGTGCCAGCAATACAGGGACACCCCTCCACTTT.

The chain carries TRBV6-5 and TRBJ1-6, with D hard to call. The CDR3 extends over 15 amino acids. Trimming took off 4 bases at V and 9 bases at J, with 16 bases between the two ends. Germline CDR1 is MNHEY and CDR2 is SVGAGI. The DNA of the CDR3 is TGTGCCAGCAGTTCCTCCCGGGTCGGCAGTTCACCCCTCCACTTT. It translates to CASSSSRVGSSPLHF.

This chain links TRBV28 with TRBJ1-5; D perhaps matches TRBD1 (6 bases). Between the trimmed V and J ends, which lost 1 base and 0 bases, there was a span of 10 bases. Germline-derived CDR1 and CDR2 are MDHEN and SYDVKM. CDR3 length: 16 residues. Written as DNA, the CDR3 is TGTGCCAGCAGTTTATCAGGGGCGACTAGCAATCAGCCCCAGCATTTT. This codes for CASSLSGATSNQPQHF. Full variable domain (outside the CDR3, taken from reference TRBV28 and TRBJ1-5): DVKVTQSSRYLVKRTGEKVFLECVQDMDHENMFWYRQDPGLGLRLIYFSYDVKMKEKGDIPEGYSVSREKKERFSLILESASTNQTSMYLCASSLSGATSNQPQHFGDGTRLSIL.

This sequence joins TRBV19 and TRBJ2-7; 8 nucleotides align to TRBD1. J was trimmed by 3 bases and V by 3 bases; bases with no gene match: 4. The CDR3 consists of 14 residues. From germline, CDR1 is LNHDA and CDR2 SQIVND (reference sequence). The CDR3 DNA follows: TGTGCCAGTAGTATCGGACAGGGAGTCTACGAGCAGTACTTC. Amino acid sequence: CASSIGQGVYEQYF.

This clone has only one observation. The chain links TRBV4-2 to TRBJ2-5; 12 nucleotides match TRBD2. CDR1 and CDR2 from the germline V gene are LGHNA and YNFKEQ. This CDR3 region has 18 residues. With V trimmed by 1 base and J by 3 bases, 9 bases remained unmatched. CDR3 nucleotide sequence: TGTGCCAGCAGCCAAGCAACGGGGGCTAGCGGGGGGGAAGAGACCCAGTACTTC. Amino acid sequence: CASSQATGASGGEETQYF.

The table lists this clone with a few counts. The chain joins TRBV2 to TRBJ1-1; 9 nucleotides align to TRBD1. J was trimmed by 4 bases and V by 6 bases; bases with no gene match: 3. The CDR3 runs to 13 residues. Germline values: CDR1 SNHLY, CDR2 FYNNEI. Here the CDR3 DNA reads TGTGCCAGCAGCGGACAGGGGACCACTGAAGCTTTCTTT. This encodes CASSGQGTTEAFF.

CDR3 in DNA: TGTGCCAGTAAGGGGCAGGGGGTTTACACTGAAGCTTTCTTT. It encodes CASKGQGVYTEAFF. This chain links TRBV19 with TRBJ1-1, with 7 bases fitting TRBD1. This CDR3 region has 14 residues. Germline V CDR1 and CDR2: LNHDA, SQIVND (reference sequence). The trim removed 7 bases at V and 3 bases at J, leaving 8 bases unmatched.

The table lists this clone with a count of one. The chain employs TRBV28 and TRBJ1-2; D remains unclear. The CDR3 runs 11 residues. Germline V gives CDR1 MDHEN, CDR2 SYDVKM. Trimming removed 4 bases at V and 5 bases at J, with 5 bases between. The CDR3 sequence: CASSSVYGYTF. As DNA, the CDR3 is TGTGCCAGCAGTTCAGTGTATGGCTACACCTTC.

This clone has a handful of counts. V gene TRBV6-5 combines with J gene TRBJ2-1, with D possibly being TRBD1 (5 bases). V lost 6 bases and J lost 1, with 10 bases in between. The CDR3 spans 14 residues. Germline V lookup: CDR1 MNHEY, CDR2 SVGAGI. This chain's CDR3 is CASSPGISYNEQFF. The CDR3 DNA reads TGTGCCAGCAGCCCAGGGATATCCTACAATGAGCAGTTCTTC.

CDR3: CASTSRLGPSGGYTF. As DNA, the CDR3 is TGTGCCAGTACCTCTAGATTAGGACCCTCGGGAGGCTACACCTTC. The chain joins TRBV19 to TRBJ1-2; D remains ambiguous. The CDR3 totals 15 residues. Germline V gene sequence: CDR1 LNHDA, CDR2 SQIVND (reference sequence). Trimming took off 7 bases at V and 8 bases at J, with 23 bases between the two ends.

The chain joins TRBV19 to TRBJ1-1; D may be TRBD1 (6 bases). CDR3 size: 16 residues. The V end lost 1 base, the J end lost 1 base, and 13 bases lay between the germline ends. Germline V CDR1 and CDR2: LNHDA, SQIVND (reference sequence). The CDR3 reads CASSIGGGPSNTEAFF. CDR3 bases: TGTGCCAGTAGTATAGGTGGGGGCCCGTCGAACACTGAAGCTTTCTTT.

This chain links TRBV10-1 with TRBJ1-5; TRBD1 aligns across 9 bases. V dropped 3 bases and J dropped 7; count of bases not matched to a gene: 4. Germline lookup yields CDR1 WNHNN and CDR2 SYGVQD (reference sequence). The CDR3 length is 14 residues. CDR3 DNA: TGCGCCAGCAGTGATGGTACAGGGGGCCAGCCCCAGCATTTT. It codes for CASSDGTGGQPQHF.

The V gene is TRBV10-3, the J gene TRBJ2-1, with TRBD1 matching 7 bases. The CDR3 loop spans 17 amino acids. Germline CDR1 ENHRY, CDR2 SYGVKD. V shed 0 bases, J shed 0 bases, and the junction held 5 bases outside the gene matches. CDR3 sequence: CAISESNRGSSYNEQFF. CDR3 DNA sequence: TGTGCCATCAGTGAGTCCAACAGGGGTAGCTCCTACAATGAGCAGTTCTTC.